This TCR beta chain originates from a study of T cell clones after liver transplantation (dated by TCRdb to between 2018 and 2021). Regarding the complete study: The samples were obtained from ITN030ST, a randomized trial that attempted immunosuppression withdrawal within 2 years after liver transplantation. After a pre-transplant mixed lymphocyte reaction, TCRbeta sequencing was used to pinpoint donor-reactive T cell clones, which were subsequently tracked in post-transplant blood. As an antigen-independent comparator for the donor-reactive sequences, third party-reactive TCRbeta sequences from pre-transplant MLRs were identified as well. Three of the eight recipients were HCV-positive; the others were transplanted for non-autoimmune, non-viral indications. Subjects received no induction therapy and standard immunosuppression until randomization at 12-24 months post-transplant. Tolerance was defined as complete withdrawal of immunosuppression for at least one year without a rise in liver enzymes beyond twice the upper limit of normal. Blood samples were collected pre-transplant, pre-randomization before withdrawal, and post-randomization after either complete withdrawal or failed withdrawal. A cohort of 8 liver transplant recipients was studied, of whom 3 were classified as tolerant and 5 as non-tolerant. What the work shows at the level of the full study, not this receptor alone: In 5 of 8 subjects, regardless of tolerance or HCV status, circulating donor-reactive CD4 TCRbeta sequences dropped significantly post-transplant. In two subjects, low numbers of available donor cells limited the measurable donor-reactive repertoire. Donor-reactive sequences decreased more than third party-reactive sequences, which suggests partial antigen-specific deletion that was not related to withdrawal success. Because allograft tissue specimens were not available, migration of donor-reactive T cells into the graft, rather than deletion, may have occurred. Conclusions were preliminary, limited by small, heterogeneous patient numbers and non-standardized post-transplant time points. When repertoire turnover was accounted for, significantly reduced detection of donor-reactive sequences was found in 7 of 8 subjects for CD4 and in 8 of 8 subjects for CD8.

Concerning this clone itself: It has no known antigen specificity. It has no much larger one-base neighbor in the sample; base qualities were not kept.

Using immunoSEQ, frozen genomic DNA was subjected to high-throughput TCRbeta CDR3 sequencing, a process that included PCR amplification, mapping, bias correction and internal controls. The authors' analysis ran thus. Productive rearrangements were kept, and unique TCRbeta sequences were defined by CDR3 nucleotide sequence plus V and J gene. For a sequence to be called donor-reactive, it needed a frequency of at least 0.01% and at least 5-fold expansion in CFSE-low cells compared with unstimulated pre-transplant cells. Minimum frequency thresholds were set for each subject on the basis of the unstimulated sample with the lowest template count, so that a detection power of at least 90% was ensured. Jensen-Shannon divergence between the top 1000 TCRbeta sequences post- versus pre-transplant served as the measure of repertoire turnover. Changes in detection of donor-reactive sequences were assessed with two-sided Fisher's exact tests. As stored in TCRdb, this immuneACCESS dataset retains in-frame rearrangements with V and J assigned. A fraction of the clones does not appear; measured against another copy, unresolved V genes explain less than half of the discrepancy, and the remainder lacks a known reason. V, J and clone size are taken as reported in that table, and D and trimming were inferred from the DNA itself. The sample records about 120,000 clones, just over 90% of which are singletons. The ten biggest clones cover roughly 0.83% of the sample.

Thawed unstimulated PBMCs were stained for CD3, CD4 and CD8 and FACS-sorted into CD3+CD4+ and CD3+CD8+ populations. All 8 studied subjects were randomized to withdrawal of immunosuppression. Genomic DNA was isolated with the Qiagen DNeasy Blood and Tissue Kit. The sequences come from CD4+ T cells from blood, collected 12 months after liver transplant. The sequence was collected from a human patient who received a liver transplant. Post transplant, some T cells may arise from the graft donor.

Here is the DNA: TGTGCCAGCAGCTTCACAGGGTCTGGGGCCAACGTCCTGACTTTC. Its translation reads: CASSFTGSGANVLTF. In this chain, TRBV5-4 is recombined with TRBJ2-6; the D segment could be TRBD1, given 6 matching bases. Reading from cysteine to phenylalanine, the CDR3 counts 15 amino acids. Only the CDR3 portion is preserved as DNA: 45 bases, with reading frame beginning at the first base. Trimming takes 2 bases from V and 1 base from J, and the germline ends sit 7 bases apart. As encoded in the germline V gene (reference sequence), CDR1 is SGHNT while CDR2 is YYREEE. Beyond the CDR3, the reference TRBV5-4 and TRBJ2-6 genes provide the residues; the full variable domain reads: ETGVTQSPTHLIKTRGQQVTLRCSSQSGHNTVSWYQQALGQGPQFIFQYYREEENGRGNFPPRFSGLQFPNYSSELNVNALELDDSALYLCASSFTGSGANVLTFGAGSRLTVL.